This paragraph covers one T cell receptor beta chain sequence. Its antigen is unknown. Germline values: CDR1 MDHEN, CDR2 SYDVKM. V trimming: 5 bases; J trimming: 0 bases; junction bases outside the gene matches: 6. This CDR3 region has 16 residues. The data were produced by immunoSEQ multiplex PCR, yet TCRdb's version contains in-frame clones alone and is incomplete. The data hold around 50,000 clones, with more than 75% observed a single time. The sample is drawn from a study of T cell responses to AZD1222 COVID-19 vaccine. The overall study: Second doses that came at about 4 or about 12 weeks were put together. Whole-study findings and limits: Seropositive status at baseline applied to only six AZD1222 recipients.

The sequence derives from an adult in good health. The chain recombines TRBV28 with TRBJ1-1; 10 bases fit TRBD1. The material was peripheral blood, obtained on day 0 of AZD1222 vaccination. CDR3 protein: CASSRGTGAMNTEAFF. DNA for the CDR3: TGTGCCAGCAGTCGAGGGACAGGGGCAATGAACACTGAAGCTTTCTTT. Full variable domain (remainder filled in from reference TRBV28 and TRBJ1-1): DVKVTQSSRYLVKRTGEKVFLECVQDMDHENMFWYRQDPGLGLRLIYFSYDVKMKEKGDIPEGYSVSREKKERFSLILESASTNQTSMYLCASSRGTGAMNTEAFFGQGTRLTVV.